This T cell receptor (beta chain) derives from a study of metastatic and nonmetastatic thyroid tumors. Study-wide context: Across peripheral blood and tumor or nodule tissue samples taken from malignant and benign thyroid patients, the repertoires were compared with one another.

TCRdb ran MiXCR on the PCR reads. In the table there are 36,000 or so clones, around 33% of which are singletons. Nobody among the patients had been given any treatment before thyroid surgery. The sequence was obtained from a female donor with papillary thyroid cancer or a benign thyroid nodule (not recorded which). Some clones in this sample may be carry-over from other donors' samples. The sequencing sample was made of tumor tissue.

The CDR3 DNA reads as TGTGCCAGCAGCCAAGGGGGACTAGCGGGAAAAGAGCAGTACTTC. Its translation: CASSQGGLAGKEQYF. The chain joins TRBV3-1 to TRBJ2-7; 13 bases match TRBD2. With 1 base clipped from V and 7 bases from J, the junction kept 4 bases outside the gene matches. Germline CDR1 reads LGHDT; CDR2 reads YNNKEL (reference sequence). This CDR3 comprises 15 residues.